A single TCR beta chain is shown here with its context. The V gene end was trimmed by 8 bases and the J gene end by 5 bases; junction bases not matched to a gene: 5. CDR1 is SEHNR and CDR2 is FQNEAQ in the germline V gene (reference sequence). This CDR3 spans 13 amino acids. This entry belongs to a study of OX40 agonist ivuxolimab in advanced cancers. Profiling relied on immunoSEQ multiplex PCR, and the TCRdb table lists in-frame clones only, not all of them. The sample contains about 58,000 clones, under 90% of which appear only once. This specimen consisted of CD4+ or CD8+ T cells sorted from blood, obtained in a trial of the OX40 agonist ivuxolimab. The source of this sequence is an adult with an advanced solid tumor such as melanoma, head and neck, liver or kidney cancer. The rearrangement links TRBV7-9 to TRBJ1-4; 7 bases line up with TRBD1. The CDR3 region is CASSGTENEKLFF. The CDR3 nucleotides are TGTGCCAGCTCCGGGACAGAGAATGAAAAACTGTTTTTT.